One sample yielded the 21 T cell receptor beta chains listed below, sequenced in a study of T cells in Graves' hyperthyroidism and ophthalmopathy. RNA transcripts were the template for amplifying TCR beta CDR3 regions. HTBI primers were used for first-round RT-PCR of the TCR CDR3. TCRdb re-derived calls from the multiplex PCR reads in MiXCR, one entry per CDR3 protein. The table includes roughly 380,000 distinct CDR3 sequences, approximately 13% detected once. What was sequenced was blood. The receptor source for this set is a woman aged 18-29 years with Graves' hyperthyroidism.

In its sample, this clonotype was seen many times. The V call is TRBV7-2, the J call TRBJ1-2; 8 bases line up with TRBD1. CDR1 is SGHTA and CDR2 is FQGNSA in the germline V gene. The CDR3 totals 15 residues. V shed 5 bases, J shed 7 bases, and the junction held 12 bases outside the gene matches. CDR3 loop: CASSETPQGARGYTF. In DNA, the CDR3 is TGTGCCAGCAGCGAAACGCCCCAGGGGGCGCGTGGCTACACCTTC.

This chain joins TRBV6-1 and TRBJ2-6; 7 bases line up with TRBD1. CDR3 length: 16 residues. CDR1 MNHNS and CDR2 SASEGT come from the germline V gene. The V and J ends lost 5 bases and 1 base, in that order; junction bases with no gene match: 5. The CDR3 DNA follows: TGTGCCAGCAGTACGGTACAGGGGTCTGGGGCCAACGTCCTGACTTTC. It specifies CASSTVQGSGANVLTF.

This clonotype was detected ten times or more. The CDR3: CASLLVGRKQETQYF. The CDR3 bases are TGTGCCAGCCTACTGGTCGGGAGAAAACAAGAGACCCAGTACTTC. V and J are TRBV2 and TRBJ2-5; D is perhaps TRBD2 (6 bases). Trimming shortened V by 8 bases and J by 2 bases, and 18 bases separated the two germline ends. This CDR3 region has 15 residues. Germline V CDR1 and CDR2: SNHLY, FYNNEI.

This clonotype was found many times. The chain combines TRBV18 with TRBJ1-2; D unresolved. The germline gives CDR1 KGHSH, CDR2 LQKENI. The CDR3 contains 14 residues. Trimming cost V 0 bases and J 1 base, with 6 bases left between them. The CDR3 loop is CASSPPSVNYGYTF. DNA of the CDR3: TGTGCCAGCTCACCACCCTCGGTTAACTATGGCTACACCTTC.

Comment on this clonotype: No DNA is shown, since the ends of the CDR3 on it are uncertain; the CDR3 is the one TCRdb lists. This chain links TRBV28 with TRBJ2-5; TRBD1 is taken as the D call from the table, unchecked against the DNA. Germline CDR1 MDHEN, CDR2 SYDVKM. Including both end residues, the CDR3 is 12 amino acids long. The CDR3 sequence is CASSLVGQGSHF.

CDR3 residues: CASSQLGGAGNQPQHF. In nucleotides, the CDR3 is TGCGCCAGCAGCCAATTGGGCGGGGCGGGCAATCAGCCCCAGCATTTT. The chain combines TRBV4-1 with TRBJ1-5; perhaps TRBD1 as D (5 bases). The V and J ends lost 2 bases and 2 bases respectively, with 13 bases between them. CDR1 and CDR2 (germline): MGHRA, YSYEKL. This CDR3 spans 16 amino acids.

This clonotype has a handful of counts. In nucleotides, the CDR3 is TGCGCCAGCAGCCAAGAGCGGGGAGGGAATTCACCCCTCCACTTT. This gives the protein CASSQERGGNSPLHF. This chain uses TRBV4-3 with TRBJ1-6; D remains unclear. This CDR3 is built from 15 residues. V was shortened by 0 bases and J by 7 bases, with 10 bases between the two germline ends. Germline loops: CDR1 LGHNA, CDR2 YSLEER.

This clonotype was found many times. This chain joins TRBV28 and TRBJ1-1; 7 positions match TRBD1. Germline CDR1 MDHEN, CDR2 SYDVKM. The V and J ends lost 9 bases and 2 bases, in that order; junction bases with no gene match: 3. The CDR3 spans 12 residues. CDR3 sequence reads: CASGTANTEAFF. The CDR3 bases are TGTGCCAGTGGGACAGCTAACACTGAAGCTTTCTTT.

This clonotype was counted a few times. This chain uses TRBV10-1 with TRBJ2-3, with D perhaps given as TRBD1 or TRBD2 (5 bases each). V was cut by 3 bases and J by 6 bases, with 16 bases left in between. Germline V CDR1 and CDR2: WNHNN, SYGVQD (reference sequence). This CDR3 contains 15 residues. Here the CDR3 reads CASSDRGEGRDTQYF. In DNA form, the CDR3 reads TGCGCCAGCAGTGATAGGGGCGAGGGAAGGGATACGCAGTATTTT.

In this sample, this clonotype turned up many times. This chain connects TRBV5-5 to TRBJ2-3, with TRBD2 as a possible D gene (6 bases). V lost 5 bases, J lost 0 bases, and 25 bases lay in between. Germline CDR1 SGHKS, CDR2 YYEKEE (reference sequence). The CDR3 has 19 residues. This CDR3 reads CASRPRGARGPSSTDTQYF. The CDR3 DNA reads as TGTGCCAGCAGGCCGCGGGGAGCGCGGGGTCCATCTAGCACAGATACGCAGTATTTT.

This clonotype showed up just a few times. The chain joins TRBV4-1 to TRBJ2-1; the match to TRBD2 covers 10 bases. Germline V gene data show CDR1 as MGHRA and CDR2 as YSYEKL. Trimming removed 2 bases from V and 8 bases from J; junction bases left unmatched: 9. The CDR3 spans 16 residues. In DNA, the CDR3 is TGCGCCAGCAGCCAACCGAGCGGGAGGGCCTCGGATGAGCAGTTCTTC. Residues: CASSQPSGRASDEQFF.

There are many counts of this clonotype. The chain recombines TRBV5-1 with TRBJ1-3; the D is unclear. Trimming cost V 1 base and J 0 bases, with 8 bases left between them. This CDR3 is built from 15 residues. Germline V gene lookup returns CDR1 SGHRS and CDR2 YFSETQ. CDR3 amino acids: CASSLPNLSGNTIYF. Written as DNA, the CDR3 is TGCGCCAGCAGCTTGCCCAACCTCTCTGGAAACACCATATATTTT.

This clonotype was observed many times. CDR3 sequence (DNA): TGCAGTGCCCCAACTCGGACAGGGGGAAACTATGGCTACACCTTC. Amino acid sequence: CSAPTRTGGNYGYTF. The rearrangement joins TRBV20-1 to TRBJ1-2; 10 positions agree with TRBD1. CDR1 DFQATT and CDR2 SNEGSKA come from the germline V gene (reference sequence). The CDR3 extends over 15 amino acids. J gave up 2 bases and V 6 bases, and 9 bases lay outside the gene matches.

This clonotype appeared a few times. This chain joins TRBV19 and TRBJ1-5; D is ambiguous. In germline, CDR1 is LNHDA, CDR2 SQIVND (reference sequence). Trimming left V 5 bases short and J 4 bases short, with 15 bases between. The CDR3 extends over 15 amino acids. The CDR3 DNA follows: TGTGCCAGTAGTGCCCCGGGTCGTTTGAATCAGCCCCAGCATTTT. Amino acids: CASSAPGRLNQPQHF.

V and J are TRBV7-4 and TRBJ2-7; D not resolved. Trimming took 6 bases from V and 0 from J, leaving 12 bases between them. This CDR3 has 14 amino acids. CDR1 and CDR2 (germline): SGHVT, SQSDAQ. The chain's CDR3 is CASSHGPYSYEQYF. The DNA of the CDR3 is TGTGCCAGCAGTCATGGACCCTACTCCTACGAGCAGTACTTC.

This clonotype was counted a few times. The CDR3 loop reads CASSLDGTSGNTIYF. The CDR3 DNA reads as TGCGCCAGCAGCTTGGACGGAACCTCTGGAAACACCATATATTTT. The chain links TRBV5-1 to TRBJ1-3, with D hard to call. Germline V gives CDR1 SGHRS, CDR2 YFSETQ. This CDR3 region has 15 residues. V was cut by 0 bases and J by 0 bases, with 7 bases left in between.

For this clonotype: A much larger clone differs by one base, so this may be a read error. The chain carries TRBV27 and TRBJ1-4; 9 bases are shared with TRBD1. The ends lost 6 bases at V and 6 bases at J; junction bases unmatched: 8. Germline assignment: CDR1 MNHEY and CDR2 SMNVEV (reference sequence). The CDR3 covers 15 residues. CDR3 bases: TGTGCCAGCAGACAACAGGGGGCTCGGGATGAAAAACTGTTTTTT. Translated, it gives CASRQQGARDEKLFF.

At least ten counts were recorded for this clonotype. The chain joins TRBV7-2 to TRBJ2-7; TRBD1 matches 8 bases. CDR1 is SGHTA and CDR2 is FQGNSA in the germline V gene. J gave up 6 bases and V 4 bases, and 11 bases lay outside the gene matches. CDR3 length: 15 residues. CDR3 residues: CASSWQGALLVEQYF. In nucleotides, the CDR3 is TGTGCCAGCAGCTGGCAGGGGGCGCTTTTGGTCGAGCAGTACTTC.

CDR3 DNA sequence: TGTGCCAGCAGTTCCGGGACTAGCGGGTTCCAGCAGTACTTC. This gives the protein CASSSGTSGFQQYF. The chain joins TRBV27 to TRBJ2-7; TRBD2 agrees at 12 bases. V lost 4 bases to trimming and J lost 8 bases; unmatched junction nucleotides: 6. CDR3 size: 14 residues. Germline CDR1 MNHEY, CDR2 SMNVEV (reference sequence).

V and J are TRBV20-1 and TRBJ2-5, with 14 bases matching TRBD2. The V gene's germline CDR1 is DFQATT and CDR2 SNEGSKA (reference sequence). V dropped 1 base and J dropped 5; count of bases not matched to a gene: 6. CDR3 length: 16 residues. In DNA, the CDR3 is TGCAGTGCTAGAGGGACTAGCGGGAGGCTCTTGGAGACCCAGTACTTC. This translates into CSARGTSGRLLETQYF.

This chain connects TRBV9 to TRBJ2-1; 8 bases fit TRBD2. The CDR3 sequence is 15 residues long. Germline CDR1 is SGDLS and CDR2 is YYNGEE. V gave up 3 bases and J gave up 8 bases; unmatched junction bases: 10. The CDR3 nucleotides are TGTGCCAGCAGCGACGGACTAGCCCCGGGCGATGAGCAGTTCTTC. It yields the protein CASSDGLAPGDEQFF.